This entry describes one T cell receptor (beta chain). Antigen unknown. These data come from a study of graft-versus-host responses after intestinal transplantation. General observations from the study: Recipient marrow contained GvH clones, some of which appeared first in ileum or blood. Those patients showing graft-donor T cell macrochimerism displayed high graft-versus-host to host-versus-graft clonal ratios in allografts.

Processing was applied to graft tissue in order to liberate intraepithelial and lamina propria lymphocytes. The table came from immunoSEQ multiplex PCR; TCRdb's copy has only in-frame clones and leaves some out. The repertoire has approximately 20,000 clones, around 76% of them found once; the top ten carry 3%. The source of this sequence is a human patient who received an intestinal transplant, so some T cells may come from the graft donor. Source: ileum tissue, taken 12 days after intestinal transplant.

Written as DNA, the CDR3 is TGTGCCAGCAGCTTAGCCGCGGGAGATCAAGAGACCCAGTACTTC. Protein product: CASSLAAGDQETQYF. The genes are TRBV11-2 and TRBJ2-5; 7 bases align to TRBD2. V lost 1 base, J lost 2 bases, and 4 bases stayed unmatched. The CDR3 has 15 amino acids. The germline CDR1 and CDR2 sequences are SGHAT and FQNNGV. The variable domain in full, completed from reference TRBV11-2 and TRBJ2-5, reads EAGVAQSPRYKIIEKRQSVAFWCNPISGHATLYWYQQILGQGPKLLIQFQNNGVVDDSQLPKDRFSAERLKGVDSTLKIQPAKLEDSAVYLCASSLAAGDQETQYFGPGTRLLVL.